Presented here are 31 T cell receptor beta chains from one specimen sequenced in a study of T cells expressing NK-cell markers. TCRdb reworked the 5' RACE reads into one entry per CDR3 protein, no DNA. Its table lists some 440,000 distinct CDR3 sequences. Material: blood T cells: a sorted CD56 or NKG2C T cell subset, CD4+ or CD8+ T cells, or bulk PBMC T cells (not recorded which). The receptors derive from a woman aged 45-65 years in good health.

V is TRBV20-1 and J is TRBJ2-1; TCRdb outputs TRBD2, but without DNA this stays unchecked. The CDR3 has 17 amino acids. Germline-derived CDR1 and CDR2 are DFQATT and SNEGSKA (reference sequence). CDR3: CSAIKAGTSGRMNEQFF.

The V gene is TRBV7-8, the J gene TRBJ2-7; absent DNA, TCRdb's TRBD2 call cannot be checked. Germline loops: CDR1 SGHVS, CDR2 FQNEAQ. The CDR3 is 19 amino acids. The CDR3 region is CASSPGVWVSRLVPDEQYF.

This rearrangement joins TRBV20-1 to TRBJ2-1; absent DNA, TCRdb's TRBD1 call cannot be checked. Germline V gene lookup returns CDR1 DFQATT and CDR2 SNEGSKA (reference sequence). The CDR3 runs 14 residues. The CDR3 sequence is CSARAPLTGNEQFF.

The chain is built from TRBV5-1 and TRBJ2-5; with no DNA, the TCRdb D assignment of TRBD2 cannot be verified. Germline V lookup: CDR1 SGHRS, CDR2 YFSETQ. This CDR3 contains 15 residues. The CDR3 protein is CASSPGTSRQETQYF.

The chain's CDR3 is CSVEDIKGGTSGREQYF. V gene TRBV29-1 combines with J gene TRBJ2-7; TCRdb reports TRBD2, a call that lacks DNA to check it against. The CDR3 runs 17 residues. CDR1 and CDR2 from the germline V gene are SQVTM and ANQGSEA.

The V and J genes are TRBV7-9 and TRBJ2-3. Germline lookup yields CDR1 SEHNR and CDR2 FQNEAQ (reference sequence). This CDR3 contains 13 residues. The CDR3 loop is CASSLHGPDTQYF.

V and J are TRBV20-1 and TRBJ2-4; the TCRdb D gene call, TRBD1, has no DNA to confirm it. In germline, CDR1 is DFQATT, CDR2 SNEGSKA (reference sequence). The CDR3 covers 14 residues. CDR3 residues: CSARDLGETNIQYF.

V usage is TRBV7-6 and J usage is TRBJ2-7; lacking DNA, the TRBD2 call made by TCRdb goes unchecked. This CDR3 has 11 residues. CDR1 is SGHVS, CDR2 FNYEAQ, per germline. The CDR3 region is CASSSGGWQYF. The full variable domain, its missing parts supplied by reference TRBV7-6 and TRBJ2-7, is GAGVSQSPRYKVTKRGQDVALRCDPISGHVSLYWYRQALGQGPEFLTYFNYEAQQDKSGLPNDRFSAERPEGSISTLTIQRTEQRDSAMYRCASSSGGWQYFGPGTRLTVT.

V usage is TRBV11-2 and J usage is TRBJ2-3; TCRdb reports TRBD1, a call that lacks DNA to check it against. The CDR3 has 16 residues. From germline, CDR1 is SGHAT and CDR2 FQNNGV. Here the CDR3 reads CASSPQGARITDTQYF.

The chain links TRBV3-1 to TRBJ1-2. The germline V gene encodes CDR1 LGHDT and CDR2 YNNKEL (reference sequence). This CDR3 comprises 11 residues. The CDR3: CASRRSGGYTF.

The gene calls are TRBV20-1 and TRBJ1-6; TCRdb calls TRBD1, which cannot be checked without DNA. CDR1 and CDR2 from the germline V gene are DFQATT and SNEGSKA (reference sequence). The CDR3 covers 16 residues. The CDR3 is CSARDRRGGADSPLHF.

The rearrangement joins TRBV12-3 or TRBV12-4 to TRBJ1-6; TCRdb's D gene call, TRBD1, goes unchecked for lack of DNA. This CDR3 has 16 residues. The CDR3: CASSSRTGAKNSPLHF.

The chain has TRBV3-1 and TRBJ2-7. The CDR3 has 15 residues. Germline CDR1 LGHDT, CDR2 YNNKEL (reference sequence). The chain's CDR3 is CASSRSIGVNDEQYF.

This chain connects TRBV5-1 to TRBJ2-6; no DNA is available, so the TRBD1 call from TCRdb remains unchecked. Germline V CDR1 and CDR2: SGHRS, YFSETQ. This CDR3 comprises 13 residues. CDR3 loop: CASQGLGANVLTF.

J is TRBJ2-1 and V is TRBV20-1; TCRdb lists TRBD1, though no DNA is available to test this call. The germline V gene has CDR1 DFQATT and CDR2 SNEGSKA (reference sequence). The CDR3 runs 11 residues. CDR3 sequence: CSYLPGDEQFF.

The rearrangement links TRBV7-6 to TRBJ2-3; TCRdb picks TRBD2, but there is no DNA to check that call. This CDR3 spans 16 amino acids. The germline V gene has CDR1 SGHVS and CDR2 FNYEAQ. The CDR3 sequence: CASSLDQGLSTDTQYF.

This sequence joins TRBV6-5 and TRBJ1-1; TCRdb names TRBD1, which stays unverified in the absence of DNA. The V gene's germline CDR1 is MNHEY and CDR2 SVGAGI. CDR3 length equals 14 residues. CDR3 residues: CASSPGTGGLEAFF.

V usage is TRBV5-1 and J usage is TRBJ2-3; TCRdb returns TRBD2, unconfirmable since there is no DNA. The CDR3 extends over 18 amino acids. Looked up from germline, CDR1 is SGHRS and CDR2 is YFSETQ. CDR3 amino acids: CASSLGTSLLRPQDTQYF.

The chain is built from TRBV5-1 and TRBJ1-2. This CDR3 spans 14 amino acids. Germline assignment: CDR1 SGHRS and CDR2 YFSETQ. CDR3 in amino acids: CASSLAGSRRGYTF. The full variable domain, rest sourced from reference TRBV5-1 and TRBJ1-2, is KAGVTQTPRYLIKTRGQQVTLSCSPISGHRSVSWYQQTPGQGLQFLFEYFSETQRNKGNFPGRFSGRQFSNSRSEMNVSTLELGDSALYLCASSLAGSRRGYTFGSGTRLTVV.

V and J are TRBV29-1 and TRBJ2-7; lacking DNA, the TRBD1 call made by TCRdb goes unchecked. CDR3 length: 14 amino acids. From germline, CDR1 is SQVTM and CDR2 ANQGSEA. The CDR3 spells CSVVDSRRYYEQYF.

CDR3 protein: CASNLFGQAAEQFF. The chain joins TRBV2 to TRBJ2-1; TCRdb's D call, TRBD1, is unchecked because there is no DNA. This CDR3 has 14 amino acids. In germline, CDR1 is SNHLY, CDR2 FYNNEI.

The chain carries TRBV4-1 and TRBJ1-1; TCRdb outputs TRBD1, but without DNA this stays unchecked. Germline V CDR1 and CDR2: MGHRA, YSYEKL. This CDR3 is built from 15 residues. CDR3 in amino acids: CASSQPQGANTEAFF.

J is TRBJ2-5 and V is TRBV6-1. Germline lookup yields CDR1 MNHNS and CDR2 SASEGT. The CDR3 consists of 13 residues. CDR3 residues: CASSELGQETQYF.

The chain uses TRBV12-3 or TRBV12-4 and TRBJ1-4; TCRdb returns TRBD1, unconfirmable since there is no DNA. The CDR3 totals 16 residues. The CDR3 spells CASSSVQGVFAEKLFF.

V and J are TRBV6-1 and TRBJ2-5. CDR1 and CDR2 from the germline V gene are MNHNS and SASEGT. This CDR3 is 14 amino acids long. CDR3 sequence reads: CASSGLQTLETQYF.

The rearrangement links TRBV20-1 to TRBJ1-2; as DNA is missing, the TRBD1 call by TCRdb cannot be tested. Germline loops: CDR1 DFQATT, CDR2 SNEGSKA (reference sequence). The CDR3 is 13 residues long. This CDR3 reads CSARAGQNYGYTF.

This chain's CDR3 is CASSSPLAGVFPGELFF. The chain carries TRBV12-3 or TRBV12-4 and TRBJ2-2; TCRdb's D call of TRBD2 is untestable without DNA. The CDR3 sequence is 17 residues long.

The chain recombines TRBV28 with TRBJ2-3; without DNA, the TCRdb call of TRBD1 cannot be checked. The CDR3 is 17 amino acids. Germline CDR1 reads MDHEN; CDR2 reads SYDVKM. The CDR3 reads CASRIIGTAVSTDTQYF. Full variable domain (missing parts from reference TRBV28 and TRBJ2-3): DVKVTQSSRYLVKRTGEKVFLECVQDMDHENMFWYRQDPGLGLRLIYFSYDVKMKEKGDIPEGYSVSREKKERFSLILESASTNQTSMYLCASRIIGTAVSTDTQYFGPGTRLTVL.

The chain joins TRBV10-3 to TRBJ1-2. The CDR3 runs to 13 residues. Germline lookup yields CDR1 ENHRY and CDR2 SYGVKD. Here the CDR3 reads CAISAEQNYGYTF.

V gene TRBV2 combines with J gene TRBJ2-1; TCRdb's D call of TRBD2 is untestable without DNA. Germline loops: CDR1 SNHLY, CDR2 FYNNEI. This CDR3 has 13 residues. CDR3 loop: CASKPSGSYEQFF.

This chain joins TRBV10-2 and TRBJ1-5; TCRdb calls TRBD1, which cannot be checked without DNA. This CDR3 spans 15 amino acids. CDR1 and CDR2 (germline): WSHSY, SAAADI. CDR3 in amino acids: CASSERAGTNQPQHF.